One and the same sample provided the 26 T cell receptor beta chains below, sequenced in a study of shared clonotypes between healthy human individuals. The assay was immunoSEQ multiplex PCR, and TCRdb's table has in-frame clones only and misses some. The table lists about 980,000 clones, more than 75% of them singletons. The sample taken for sequencing was memory CD4+ T cells sorted from blood. Stated subset: CD45RA-negative fraction. The receptors here all came from a man younger than 35 in good health.

The chain recombines TRBV7-2 with TRBJ1-2; D is undetermined. Germline V gives CDR1 SGHTA, CDR2 FQGNSA. The CDR3 is made up of 13 amino acids. V lost 5 bases to trimming and J lost 4 bases, with 11 bases between them. CDR3: CASSAGSLYGYTF. The CDR3 DNA follows: TGTGCCAGCAGCGCAGGTTCCCTCTATGGCTACACCTTC.

V and J are TRBV4-1 and TRBJ2-6; D gene ambiguous. The V and J ends lost 5 bases and 5 bases respectively, with 22 bases between them. CDR3 length: 18 amino acids. The germline CDR1 and CDR2 sequences are MGHRA and YSYEKL. This CDR3 reads CASSCGSEPQSRANVLTF. The CDR3 DNA follows: TGCGCCAGCAGCTGTGGTTCAGAACCACAAAGTCGGGCCAACGTCCTGACTTTC.

This chain links TRBV9 with TRBJ1-4; D is unclear. V was trimmed by 0 bases and J by 4 bases, leaving 10 bases between them. The CDR3 totals 15 residues. The germline V gene encodes CDR1 SGDLS and CDR2 YYNGEE. CDR3 sequence (DNA): TGTGCCAGCAGCGTAGGGGCAGGACTTAATGAAAAACTGTTTTTT. This codes for CASSVGAGLNEKLFF.

This chain connects TRBV2 to TRBJ2-5; 8 bases match TRBD1. J lost 4 bases, V lost 5 bases, and 6 bases had no gene match. The CDR3 consists of 14 residues. The germline V gene has CDR1 SNHLY and CDR2 FYNNEI. In DNA, the CDR3 is TGTGCCAGCAGTTACCAGGGGGCGGGAGAGACCCAGTACTTC. The encoded protein is CASSYQGAGETQYF.

This clone has more than one count but fewer than ten. The chain couples TRBV7-2 to TRBJ1-1; 7 positions match TRBD1. CDR3 size: 15 residues. Germline values: CDR1 SGHTA, CDR2 FQGNSA. The V gene end was trimmed by 5 bases and the J gene end by 1 base; junction bases not matched to a gene: 7. The CDR3: CASSNRGRGNTEAFF. CDR3 coding DNA: TGTGCCAGCAGCAATAGGGGGCGCGGGAACACTGAAGCTTTCTTT.

This chain links TRBV6-1 with TRBJ2-5, with D maybe TRBD1 (5 bases). V lost 3 bases to trimming and J lost 0 bases, with 11 bases between them. The CDR3 extends over 15 amino acids. Germline V gene sequence: CDR1 MNHNS, CDR2 SASEGT. The chain's CDR3 is CASSERQSYQETQYF. CDR3 DNA: TGTGCCAGCAGTGAGCGACAGTCGTACCAAGAGACCCAGTACTTC.

This clone has a handful of counts. The chain has TRBV7-9 and TRBJ1-3; D call uncertain. Germline CDR1 SEHNR, CDR2 FQNEAQ (reference sequence). The CDR3 runs to 13 residues. Between the trimmed V and J ends, which lost 5 bases and 2 bases, there was a span of 7 bases. The DNA of the CDR3 is TGTGCCAGCAGCCCGGACCCTGGAAACACCATATATTTT. Its translation: CASSPDPGNTIYF.

This chain joins TRBV7-8 and TRBJ2-1; 12 nucleotides line up with TRBD2. The CDR3 length is 16 residues. The junction had 16 bases not matched to a gene; V was cut back by 4 bases and J by 15 bases. Per the germline V gene, CDR1 is SGHVS and CDR2 is FQNEAQ. The CDR3 loop is CASSSNPPTSGGSSFF. CDR3 DNA sequence: TGTGCCAGCAGCTCCAACCCCCCGACTAGCGGGGGTTCCTCGTTCTTC.

This clone appeared once. The chain recombines TRBV30 with TRBJ2-5; tentatively, D is TRBD1 or TRBD2 (5 bases each). The CDR3 covers 13 residues. V dropped 0 bases and J dropped 5 bases, with 10 bases sitting between them. The germline gives CDR1 GTSNPN, CDR2 SVGIG (reference sequence). The CDR3 DNA is TGTGCCTGGAGTGTGAAGGGGACGGAGACCCAGTACTTC. Translated, it gives CAWSVKGTETQYF.

The V and J genes are TRBV5-6 and TRBJ2-3, with 8 positions matching TRBD2. V shed 4 bases, J shed 3 bases, and the junction held 13 bases outside the gene matches. The CDR3 spans 17 residues. Germline V CDR1 and CDR2: SGHDT, YYEEEE. CDR3 DNA: TGTGCCAGCAGCCGCTTCCTAGCGGGCATCCGGACAGATACGCAGTATTTT. Protein: CASSRFLAGIRTDTQYF.

About this clone itself: This same CDR3 is encoded by further DNA sequences in the sample. This chain uses TRBV6-6 with TRBJ1-1; 8 nucleotides match TRBD1. The CDR3 is made up of 14 amino acids. Germline V lookup: CDR1 MNHNY, CDR2 SVGAGI (reference sequence). V lost 5 bases, J lost 0 bases, and 2 bases stayed unmatched. The CDR3 is CASSRQGMNTEAFF. The CDR3 DNA sequence: TGTGCCAGCAGTCGACAGGGGATGAACACTGAAGCTTTCTTT.

The rearrangement links TRBV28 to TRBJ2-1, with 10 bases identical to TRBD1. V trimming: 7 bases; J trimming: 7 bases; junction bases outside the gene matches: 13. Germline CDR1 and CDR2: MDHEN and SYDVKM. This CDR3 has 16 residues. The CDR3 bases are TGTGCCAGCAATTGGGGGGACAGGGGCCCCATTAATGAGCAGTTCTTC. It is translated as CASNWGDRGPINEQFF.

Many counts were recorded for this clone. The chain joins TRBV18 to TRBJ2-1, with no clear D. The germline V gene encodes CDR1 KGHSH and CDR2 LQKENI. CDR3 size: 12 residues. Trimming removed 6 bases at V and 6 bases at J, with 9 bases between. The CDR3 here is CASSPMANEQFF. CDR3 DNA sequence: TGTGCCAGCTCGCCCATGGCCAATGAGCAGTTCTTC.

The V call is TRBV11-2, the J call TRBJ2-7, with D hard to call. The CDR3 totals 15 residues. The germline V and J ends were trimmed by 0 bases and 0 bases, with 9 bases remaining between them. CDR1 SGHAT and CDR2 FQNNGV come from the germline V gene. The CDR3 loop reads CASSLEGGGSYEQYF. CDR3 nucleotide sequence: TGTGCCAGCAGCTTAGAAGGCGGCGGCTCCTACGAGCAGTACTTC.

The V and J genes are TRBV6-6 and TRBJ2-1; D is undetermined. The CDR3 contains 14 residues. Per germline, CDR1 MNHNY and CDR2 SVGAGI (reference sequence). Trimming pared 5 bases from V and 5 bases from J, leaving 13 bases between. CDR3 bases: TGTGCCAGCAGTGACACCCTACGGGACAATGAGCAGTTCTTC. Protein: CASSDTLRDNEQFF.

The V call is TRBV30, the J call TRBJ1-1; no clear D gene. The germline V gene encodes CDR1 GTSNPN and CDR2 SVGIG (reference sequence). The CDR3 totals 12 residues. The V end was cut by 5 bases, the J end by 0 bases, with 7 bases between. The CDR3 nucleotides are TGTGCCTGGCACAGAATGAACACTGAAGCTTTCTTT. The encoded protein is CAWHRMNTEAFF.

This clone was seen a few times. This chain connects TRBV29-1 to TRBJ2-3, with 16 bases aligning to TRBD2. V lost 7 bases to trimming and J lost 10 bases; unmatched junction nucleotides: 8. Germline V gene lookup returns CDR1 SQVTM and CDR2 ANQGSEA. The length of the CDR3 is 14 residues. The CDR3 is CSDTGTSGGASQYF. The CDR3 coding sequence is TGCAGCGACACCGGGACTAGCGGGGGGGCATCGCAGTATTTT.

This clone was seen a single time. The V and J genes are TRBV11-1 and TRBJ1-1, with D tentatively TRBD1 (6 bases). V gave up 4 bases and J gave up 5 bases, with 23 bases separating them. This CDR3 is 17 amino acids long. The germline V gene encodes CDR1 SGHAT and CDR2 FQDESV (reference sequence). The CDR3 DNA reads TGTGCCAGCAGCTCCATTGCGACAGGTCTTGGTTTTACTGAAGCTTTCTTT. This codes for CASSSIATGLGFTEAFF.

In the case of this clone: This specimen includes other DNA sequences encoding the same CDR3. The rearrangement joins TRBV5-1 to TRBJ1-4; 9 bases line up with TRBD1. V dropped 0 bases and J dropped 8; count of bases not matched to a gene: 5. There are 15 residues in the CDR3. The V gene's germline CDR1 is SGHRS and CDR2 YFSETQ. The CDR3 region has the DNA TGCGCCAGCAGCTTGGATACGGGGACAGGGGAAAAACTGTTTTTT. It specifies CASSLDTGTGEKLFF.

The chain has TRBV19 and TRBJ2-7, with TRBD1 matching 8 bases. The ends lost 6 bases at V and 0 bases at J; junction bases unmatched: 7. From germline, CDR1 is LNHDA and CDR2 SQIVND (reference sequence). This CDR3 spans 15 amino acids. As DNA, the CDR3 is TGTGCCAGTAGCCGATTGACAGGGGCCTCCTACGAGCAGTACTTC. It encodes CASSRLTGASYEQYF.

The chain uses TRBV5-8 and TRBJ1-3, with 8 bases matching TRBD1. The J segment lost 0 bases and the V segment lost 1 base, leaving 6 bases of the junction unmatched. Germline assignment: CDR1 SGHTS and CDR2 YDEGEE. This CDR3 contains 17 residues. For the CDR3, the DNA is TGTGCCAGCAGCTTGACCGGGACAGGTCTCTCTGGAAACACCATATATTTT. This encodes CASSLTGTGLSGNTIYF.

This clone was seen only a few times. The rearrangement uses TRBV7-9 and TRBJ1-4; D unclear. V lost 4 bases to trimming and J lost 10 bases, with 13 bases between them. CDR1 is SEHNR, CDR2 FQNEAQ, per germline (reference sequence). This CDR3 comprises 13 residues. The CDR3 DNA reads TGTGCCAGCAGCTCATTCCGGGAGGGAAAACTGTTTTTT. Its protein is CASSSFREGKLFF.

The rearrangement joins TRBV4-3 to TRBJ1-2; tentatively, D is TRBD1 (5 bases). The germline V gene has CDR1 LGHNA and CDR2 YSLEER. There are 16 residues in the CDR3. V lost 0 bases to trimming and J lost 5 bases, with 16 bases between them. The CDR3 DNA is TGCGCCAGCAGCCAAGATGGCGGGGCGCCCGGGTATGGCTACACCTTC. Amino acid sequence: CASSQDGGAPGYGYTF.

The CDR3 reads CASSQERVRLAGGDEQFF. CDR3 in DNA: TGCGCCAGCAGCCAAGAACGGGTTAGGCTAGCGGGAGGGGATGAGCAGTTCTTC. V and J are TRBV4-1 and TRBJ2-1; TRBD2 agrees at 12 bases. Per the germline V gene, CDR1 is MGHRA and CDR2 is YSYEKL. This CDR3 region has 18 residues. Trimming cost V 0 bases and J 8 bases; bases outside gene matches: 11.

This clone is a singleton in its sample. The J gene is TRBJ2-4, the V gene TRBV5-4; 13 positions match TRBD2. The CDR3 loop spans 18 amino acids. Germline V gene data show CDR1 as SGHNT and CDR2 as YYREEE (reference sequence). The ends lost 4 bases at V and 0 bases at J; junction bases unmatched: 7. The CDR3 reads CASSLLAGGTIAKNIQYF. The CDR3 DNA is TGTGCCAGCAGCCTACTAGCGGGAGGGACTATAGCCAAAAACATTCAGTACTTC.

CDR3: CASSFDYNQPQHF. CDR3 in DNA: TGTGCCAGCAGCTTCGACTACAATCAGCCCCAGCATTTT. The chain joins TRBV5-4 to TRBJ1-5; no clear D. Trimming removed 2 bases from V and 3 bases from J, with 6 bases in between. CDR1 is SGHNT, CDR2 YYREEE, per germline (reference sequence). The CDR3 has 13 residues.